One sample yielded the 7 T cell receptor beta chains listed below, sequenced in a study of blood T cells in healthy people across ages. PCR was performed a second time for about 6 to 12 cycles using a sample-barcoded 5' primer and a J-beta primer mix. From the 5' RACE reads, TCRdb called clonotypes with MiXCR, one entry per CDR3 protein. The sample holds hundreds of thousands of distinct CDR3 sequences; roughly 50% are singletons and the top ten take about a third. The specimen was blood. Every receptor here comes from a woman between 55 and 75 years old in good health.

This clonotype showed up just a few times. V is TRBV5-1 and J is TRBJ2-1; 9 bases agree with TRBD2. The CDR3 runs to 16 residues. The germline gives CDR1 SGHRS, CDR2 YFSETQ. The J segment lost 1 base and the V segment lost 0 bases, leaving 2 bases of the junction unmatched. CDR3 coding DNA: TGCGCCAGCAGCTTGGTTAGCGGGAGTTCCTACAATGAGCAGTTCTTC. Its translation is CASSLVSGSSYNEQFF.

This chain links TRBV11-1 with TRBJ2-3, with D possibly being TRBD1 or TRBD2 (5 bases each). Trimming took 1 base from V and 1 from J, leaving 12 bases between them. CDR3 size: 16 residues. Germline CDR1 reads SGHAT; CDR2 reads FQDESV (reference sequence). CDR3 bases: TGTGCCAGCAGCTTAGAAGGGACCACCGGCACAGATACGCAGTATTTT. It yields the protein CASSLEGTTGTDTQYF.

This clonotype showed up many times. This sequence joins TRBV4-3 and TRBJ2-7; the D is unclear. Germline V lookup: CDR1 LGHNA, CDR2 YSLEER. The CDR3 sequence is 14 residues long. Deletions cut 0 bases from V and 0 bases from J, with 6 bases between. The CDR3 here is CASSQDYSSYEQYF. CDR3 DNA sequence: TGCGCCAGCAGCCAAGATTACAGCTCCTACGAGCAGTACTTC.

This clonotype was seen more than once but under ten times. The genes are TRBV29-1 and TRBJ2-1, with TRBD2 matching 7 bases. The ends lost 6 bases at V and 6 bases at J; junction bases unmatched: 8. This CDR3 has 13 residues. Germline V gene data show CDR1 as SQVTM and CDR2 as ANQGSEA. The CDR3 DNA reads as TGCAGCGTCCGGGACTATTACGCCAATGAGCAGTTCTTC. Protein product: CSVRDYYANEQFF.

This clonotype has only a few counts. The rearrangement uses TRBV29-1 and TRBJ1-2; the D gene is possibly TRBD1 (5 bases). Germline V lookup: CDR1 SQVTM, CDR2 ANQGSEA. V was clipped by 5 bases and J by 8 bases, with 15 bases between them. The CDR3 has 12 residues. The chain's CDR3 is CSVHVSGPGYTF. The CDR3 DNA reads as TGCAGCGTTCACGTGTCAGGGCCGGGCTACACCTTC.

Comment on this clonotype: Just one base apart from a much larger clone, this may be a read error. The genes are TRBV6-2 or TRBV6-3 and TRBJ2-5; the D is unclear. Trimming took 6 bases from V and 11 from J, leaving 19 bases between them. The CDR3 sequence is 13 residues long. Germline CDR1 and CDR2: MNHEY and SVGEGT. The CDR3 spells CASSIRFENEQYF. The CDR3 coding sequence is TGTGCCAGCAGCATTAGATTTGAAAATGAGCAGTACTTC.

A remark on this clonotype: A read error may be the cause here, since a much bigger clone is one base away. V gene TRBV20-1 combines with J gene TRBJ1-5, with unresolved D. CDR3 length: 14 residues. Germline CDR1 DFQATT, CDR2 SNEGSKA (reference sequence). CDR3 sequence (DNA): TGCAGTTCCAACTCGGGTCCTAGCAATCAGCCCCTGCATTTT. Protein sequence: CSSNSGPSNQPLHF.